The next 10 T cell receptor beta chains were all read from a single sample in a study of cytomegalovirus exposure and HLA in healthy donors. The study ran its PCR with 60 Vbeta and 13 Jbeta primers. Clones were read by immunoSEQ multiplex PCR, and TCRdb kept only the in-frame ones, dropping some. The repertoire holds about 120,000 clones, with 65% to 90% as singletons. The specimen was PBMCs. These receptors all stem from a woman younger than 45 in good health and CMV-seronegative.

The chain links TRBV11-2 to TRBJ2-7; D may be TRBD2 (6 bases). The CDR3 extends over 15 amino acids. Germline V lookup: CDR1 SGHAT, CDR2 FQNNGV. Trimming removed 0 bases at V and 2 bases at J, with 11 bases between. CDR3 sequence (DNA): TGTGCCAGCAGCTTAGAGGGCGGAGGGGCCTACGAGCAGTACTTC. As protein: CASSLEGGGAYEQYF.

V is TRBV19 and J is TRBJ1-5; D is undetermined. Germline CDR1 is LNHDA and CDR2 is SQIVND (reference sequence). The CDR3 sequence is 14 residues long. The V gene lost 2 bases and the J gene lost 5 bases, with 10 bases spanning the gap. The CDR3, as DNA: TGTGCCAGTAGTATATCGAGGGCCGATCAGCCCCAGCATTTT. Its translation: CASSISRADQPQHF.

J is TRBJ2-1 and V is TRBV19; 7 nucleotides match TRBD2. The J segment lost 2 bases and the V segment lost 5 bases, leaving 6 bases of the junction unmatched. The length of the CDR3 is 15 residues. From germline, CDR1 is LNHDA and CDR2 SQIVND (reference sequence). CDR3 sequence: CASSGAGEPYNEQFF. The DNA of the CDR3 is TGTGCCAGTAGTGGGGCGGGAGAACCCTACAATGAGCAGTTCTTC.

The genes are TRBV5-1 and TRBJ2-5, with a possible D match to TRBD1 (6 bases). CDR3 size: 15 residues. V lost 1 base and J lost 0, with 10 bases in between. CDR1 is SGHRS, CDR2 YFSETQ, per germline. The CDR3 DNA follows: TGCGCCAGCAGCTTGACGGGACACCACCAAGAGACCCAGTACTTC. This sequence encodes CASSLTGHHQETQYF.

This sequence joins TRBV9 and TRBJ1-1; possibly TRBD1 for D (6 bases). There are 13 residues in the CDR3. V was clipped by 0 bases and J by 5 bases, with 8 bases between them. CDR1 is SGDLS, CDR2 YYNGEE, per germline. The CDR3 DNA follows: TGTGCCAGCAGCGTAGGAGGACAGACTGAAGCTTTCTTT. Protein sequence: CASSVGGQTEAFF.

The CDR3 DNA follows: TGTGCCAGCAGTTACTCGCCTAGCGGAGCCAAAAACATTCAGTACTTC. Translation gives CASSYSPSGAKNIQYF. This chain links TRBV6-5 with TRBJ2-4; 7 nucleotides line up with TRBD2. The CDR3 runs 16 residues. Germline loops: CDR1 MNHEY, CDR2 SVGAGI. With 0 bases clipped from V and 0 bases from J, the junction kept 2 bases outside the gene matches.

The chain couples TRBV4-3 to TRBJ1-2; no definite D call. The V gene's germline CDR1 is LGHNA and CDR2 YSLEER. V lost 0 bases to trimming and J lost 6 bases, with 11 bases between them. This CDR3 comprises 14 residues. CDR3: CASSQDRSVNGYTF. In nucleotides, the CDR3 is TGCGCCAGCAGCCAAGATCGATCAGTAAATGGCTACACCTTC.

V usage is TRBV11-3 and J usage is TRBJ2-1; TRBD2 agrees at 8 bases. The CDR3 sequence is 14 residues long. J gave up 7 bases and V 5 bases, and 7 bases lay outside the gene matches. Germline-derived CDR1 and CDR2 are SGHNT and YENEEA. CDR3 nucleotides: TGTGCCAGCAGCGGAGGACTAGCCCGTAATGAGCAGTTCTTC. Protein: CASSGGLARNEQFF.

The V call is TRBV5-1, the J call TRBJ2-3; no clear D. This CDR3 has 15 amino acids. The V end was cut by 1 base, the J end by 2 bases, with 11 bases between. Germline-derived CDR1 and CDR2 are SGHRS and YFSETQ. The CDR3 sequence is CASSLRSHYTDTQYF. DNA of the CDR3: TGCGCCAGCAGCTTGAGGTCCCACTACACAGATACGCAGTATTTT.

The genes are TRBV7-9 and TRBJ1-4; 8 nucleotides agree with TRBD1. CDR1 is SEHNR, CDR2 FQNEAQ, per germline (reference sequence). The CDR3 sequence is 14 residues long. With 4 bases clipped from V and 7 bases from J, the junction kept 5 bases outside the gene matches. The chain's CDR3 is CASSSDREGEKLFF. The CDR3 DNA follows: TGTGCCAGCAGCTCGGACAGGGAGGGTGAAAAACTGTTTTTT.